Sequencing of this TCR beta chain was carried out in a study of human T cells and chemical hapten exposure. About the study: The variation in per-sample TCR yields arose mainly from small differences in pooled library volumes.

Sequencing started from total RNA isolated from unfractionated whole blood. V was cut by 4 bases and J by 2 bases, with 16 bases left in between. The CDR3 contains 16 residues. Per germline, CDR1 MDHEN and CDR2 SYDVKM. This clonotype was counted only a few times. Its specificity is not known. Individual cDNA molecules received unique molecular identifiers in the library. In the original processing: A typical sample had approximately 93,000 TCRs, with roughly 20,000 to 690,600 overall. TCRdb passed the 5' RACE reads through MiXCR, listing each CDR3 protein once. The V and J calls were not made by the authors but by TCRdb's processing. The repertoire consists of roughly 110,000 distinct CDR3 sequences, with roughly 18% occurring once and the leading ten covering around 2.7%. Regarding the study as a whole: TCRs above 1 in 1000 frequency did not change with DPC sensitization.

This clonotype was sampled from a human donor in good health. V gene TRBV28 combines with J gene TRBJ2-3; D may be TRBD2 (5 bases). In nucleotides, the CDR3 is TGTGCCAGCAGTTGGACTCCCCAATCCCCCACAGATACGCAGTATTTT. Translating gives CASSWTPQSPTDTQYF. Full variable domain (outside the CDR3, taken from reference TRBV28 and TRBJ2-3): DVKVTQSSRYLVKRTGEKVFLECVQDMDHENMFWYRQDPGLGLRLIYFSYDVKMKEKGDIPEGYSVSREKKERFSLILESASTNQTSMYLCASSWTPQSPTDTQYFGPGTRLTVL.